The rows below give T cell receptor beta chains drawn from one sample of a study of molecular identifiers for immune sequencing clone quantification. Using its own MiXCR run on the PCR reads, TCRdb lists one record per CDR3 protein. The table lists approximately 630,000 distinct CDR3 sequences, over 25% of them singletons. Input material: naive CD8+ T cells from blood, with Jurkat cell RNA spiked in. The receptors stem from a human donor in good health. Some libraries in this study had Jurkat cell RNA spiked in. Both conserved end residues are part of each CDR3. D genes are given only for firm matches. Some rows mark clone size as missing; the rest say once, few, many or name a class of expanded clone.

j_call | v_call | clone_size | cdr3_length | d_call | cdr3_aa | cdr3_nt
TRBJ2-7 | TRBV11-2 | few | 15 | NA | CASSPGVQATYEQYF | TGTGCCAGCAGCCCAGGGGTCCAGGCTACCTACGAGCAGTACTTC
TRBJ2-2 | TRBV4-3 | NA | 13 | NA | CASSQDPDGELFF | TGCGCCAGCAGCCAAGATCCCGACGGGGAGCTGTTTTTT
TRBJ2-1 | TRBV12-3/TRBV12-4 | many | 15 | TRBD2 | CASSFGGGAYNEQFF | TGTGCCAGCAGTTTTGGCGGGGGGGCCTACAATGAGCAGTTCTTC
TRBJ1-1 | TRBV4-1 | many | 14 | TRBD1 | CASSSNRGVTEAFF | TGCGCCAGCAGTTCGAACAGGGGGGTTACTGAAGCTTTCTTT
TRBJ2-3 | TRBV9 | NA | 15 | NA | CASSAGTLGTDTQYF | TGTGCCAGCAGCGCCGGGACATTAGGCACAGATACGCAGTATTTT
TRBJ2-5 | TRBV4-1 | many | 15 | TRBD2 | CASSPLAGGPETQYF | TGCGCCAGCAGCCCCTTAGCGGGGGGCCCAGAGACCCAGTACTTC
TRBJ2-7 | TRBV20-1 | many | 18 | NA | CSASTPGVLAGAINEQYF | TGCAGTGCTAGCACCCCAGGGGTGCTGGCGGGAGCTATCAACGAGCAGTACTTC
TRBJ2-2 | TRBV24-1 | NA | 15 | NA | CATSDLAQNTGELFF | TGTGCCACCAGTGATTTAGCGCAGAACACCGGGGAGCTGTTTTTT
TRBJ1-4 | TRBV28 | many | 15 | NA | CASRILDNTNEKLFF | TGTGCCAGCAGGATCCTCGACAACACTAATGAAAAACTGTTTTTT
TRBJ1-1 | TRBV30 | NA | 11 | NA | CSWSIGTEAFF | TGTTCCTGGAGTATAGGGACTGAAGCTTTCTTT
TRBJ2-2 | TRBV7-9 | many | 14 | NA | CASSLLLNTGELFF | TGTGCCAGCAGCTTACTTCTGAACACCGGGGAGCTGTTTTTT
TRBJ2-3 | TRBV5-1 | many | 12 | NA | CASSADRDTQYF | TGCGCCAGCAGCGCTGACAGGGATACGCAGTATTTT
TRBJ1-1 | TRBV4-2 | many | 14 | NA | CASSQGTPNTEAFF | TGTGCCAGCAGCCAAGGGACACCTAACACTGAAGCTTTCTTT
TRBJ1-3 | TRBV28 | few | 16 | NA | CASSFFREFSGNTIYF | TGTGCCAGCAGTTTCTTCAGGGAATTCTCTGGAAACACCATATATTTT
TRBJ1-5 | TRBV7-2 | many | 15 | TRBD1 | CASSPGQGINQPQHF | TGTGCCAGCAGCCCTGGACAGGGAATCAATCAGCCCCAGCATTTT
TRBJ2-2 | TRBV28 | NA | 14 | NA | CASMIRTETGELFF | TGTGCCAGCATGATCCGGACTGAGACCGGGGAGCTGTTTTTT
TRBJ2-1 | TRBV3-1 | few | 16 | TRBD2 | CASSPNSGGTYNEQFF | TGTGCCAGCAGCCCGAATAGCGGGGGAACCTACAATGAGCAGTTCTTC
TRBJ2-7 | TRBV27 | NA | 15 | NA | CASSSDRGEAYEQYF | TGTGCCAGCAGTTCAGATCGGGGCGAAGCCTACGAGCAGTACTTC
TRBJ1-1 | TRBV10-3 | few | 12 | NA | CAIRERENEAFF | TGTGCCATCAGGGAGAGGGAAAATGAAGCTTTCTTT
TRBJ2-2 | TRBV6-6 | NA | 18 | TRBD2 | CASSYNPQLATNTGEMFF | TGTGCCAGCAGTTATAATCCCCAACTAGCGACTAACACCGGGGAGATGTTTTTT
TRBJ2-1 | TRBV28 | few | 16 | TRBD2 | CASSLGLAGPYNEQFF | TGTGCCAGCAGTTTGGGACTAGCGGGACCCTACAATGAGCAGTTCTTC
TRBJ2-7 | TRBV7-9 | NA | 16 | NA | CASSPEMRGRAYEQYF | TGTGCCAGCAGCCCGGAGATGAGGGGACGTGCCTACGAGCAGTACTTC
TRBJ2-1 | TRBV12-3/TRBV12-4 | few | 15 | TRBD1 | CASSSGQGMGNEQFF | TGTGCCAGCAGTTCGGGACAGGGGATGGGCAATGAGCAGTTCTTC
TRBJ2-7 | TRBV13 | NA | 15 | TRBD2 | CASSETSGSFYEQYF | TGTGCCAGCAGCGAGACTAGCGGGAGTTTCTACGAGCAGTACTTC
TRBJ2-7 | TRBV4-1 | NA | 17 | NA | CASSQVPNRAGGDEQYF | TGCGCCAGCAGCCAGGTACCGAACAGGGCTGGAGGTGACGAGCAGTACTTC
TRBJ2-1 | TRBV7-3 | many | 13 | NA | CASSFGLSNEQFF | TGTGCCAGCAGCTTCGGACTAAGCAATGAGCAGTTCTTC
TRBJ2-2 | TRBV5-8 | few | 16 | NA | CASSLVSSENTGELFF | TGTGCCAGCAGCTTGGTCTCTAGCGAGAACACCGGGGAGCTGTTTTTT
TRBJ2-3 | TRBV20-1 | few | 13 | NA | CSARDPVVGTQYF | TGCAGTGCCCGCGACCCCGTTGTAGGTACGCAGTATTTT
TRBJ1-5 | TRBV7-2 | many | 14 | NA | CASSLPYSNQPQHF | TGTGCCAGCAGCCTACCTTATAGCAATCAGCCCCAGCATTTT
TRBJ2-7 | TRBV5-6 | many | 15 | TRBD2 | CASSLASGSTNEQYF | TGTGCCAGCAGCTTGGCAAGCGGGAGTACCAACGAGCAGTACTTC
TRBJ2-2 | TRBV9 | NA | 14 | NA | CASSVYSNTGELFF | TGTGCCAGCAGCGTTTACTCGAACACCGGGGAGCTGTTTTTT
TRBJ2-3 | TRBV28 | few | 17 | TRBD2 | CASSHQREQTSTDTQYF | TGTGCCAGCAGTCACCAGCGGGAGCAGACTAGCACAGATACGCAGTATTTT
TRBJ2-7 | TRBV27 | NA | 14 | NA | CASRPQGRSYEQYF | TGTGCCAGCCGTCCACAGGGACGCTCCTACGAGCAGTACTTC
TRBJ2-3 | TRBV5-8 | few | 14 | NA | CAPPPTGFRDTQYF | TGTGCCCCCCCTCCCACAGGGTTTAGAGATACGCAGTATTTT
TRBJ1-1 | TRBV4-1 | many | 14 | NA | CASSQDGGWTEAFF | TGCGCCAGCAGCCAAGACGGGGGGTGGACTGAAGCTTTCTTT